The present TCR beta chain was sequenced within a study of Ad26.COV2.S vaccination and SARS-CoV-2 variants. Study-level background: Participants got Ad26.COV2.S intramuscularly, once or twice 56 days apart.

This clone was seen once. Its antigen is still unknown. Whole-study findings and limits: Responses of T cells in total may have been underestimated by the TCR breadth and depth analyses.

Stated treatment: around 19 received Ad26.COV2.S at low or high dose, single or two shots; about 5 received placebo; per-sample allocation not given. Each sample was drawn 63 days after the first injection (of vaccine or placebo). Some clones are missing from TCRdb's copy, which holds only in-frame ones; the method was immunoSEQ multiplex PCR. Among approximately 420,000 clones listed, 88% were seen once. The TCR originated in a person between 18 and 65 years old who received the Ad26.COV2.S COVID-19 vaccine or a placebo. The starting material was peripheral blood, obtained in a trial of Ad26.COV2.S vaccine versus placebo.

For the CDR3, the DNA is TGTGCCAGCAGCTTAAGCCCGAATCAGCCCCAGCATTTT. Protein product: CASSLSPNQPQHF. The chain has TRBV7-3 and TRBJ1-5, with no clear D. Looked up from germline, CDR1 is SGHTA and CDR2 is FQGTGA. The CDR3 consists of 13 residues. V dropped 1 base and J dropped 4 bases, with 5 bases sitting between them.